The text below deals with one T cell receptor (beta chain). Authors' processing steps: Using reference gene primer amplification, nucleated cell counts were estimated. Profiled with immunoSEQ multiplex PCR; TCRdb holds only in-frame clones, not every one. D and trimming were read from the DNA, whereas the V and J calls and clone size are those reported in that table. The sample holds some 130,000 clones, 70% to 90% seen once. These data come from a study of blood T cell repertoires in COVID-19. Turning to the study itself: Sources were T cells, B-cell-depleted T cells, or PBMCs; the material itself was cDNA or gDNA.

The V gene lost 5 bases and the J gene lost 9 bases, with 13 bases spanning the gap. The CDR3 has 12 residues. Germline CDR1 is LNHDA and CDR2 is SQIVND (reference sequence). The chain uses TRBV19 and TRBJ1-1, with TRBD1 as a possible D gene (5 bases). This sequence originates from a woman aged 45 to 65 who had recovered from COVID-19. Sequences were obtained from peripheral blood. As DNA, the CDR3 is TGTGCCAGTAGTGACCCCCCAGGGAAAGCTTTCTTT. Protein sequence: CASSDPPGKAFF.